A single sample gave rise to the 16 T cell receptor beta chains below, sequenced in a study of CD8+ T cells in alopecia areata. As the sequencing template, cDNA was produced by extracting RNA and reverse transcribing it. Method: immunoSEQ multiplex PCR; TCRdb's copy keeps in-frame clones and lacks some. The profile shows some 170,000 clones, roughly 66% of them singletons. The material was CD8+ T cells sorted from blood, obtained at week 0. The receptors derive from a human donor with alopecia areata.

The chain links TRBV7-9 to TRBJ2-7; TRBD2 aligns across 12 bases. CDR1 and CDR2 from the germline V gene are SEHNR and FQNEAQ (reference sequence). This CDR3 has 15 amino acids. The trim removed 5 bases at V and 3 bases at J, leaving 5 bases unmatched. Written as DNA, the CDR3 is TGTGCCAGCAGCCATAGGACTAGCGGGGTCTACGAGCAGTACTTC. This encodes CASSHRTSGVYEQYF.

The chain joins TRBV7-3 to TRBJ2-3; possibly TRBD1 for D (6 bases). This CDR3 comprises 12 residues. In germline, CDR1 is SGHTA, CDR2 FQGTGA. Trimming removed 8 bases from V and 1 base from J, with 7 bases in between. The CDR3 spells CASGGGTDTQYF. The DNA for the CDR3 is TGTGCCAGCGGGGGCGGCACAGATACGCAGTATTTT.

The rearrangement joins TRBV25-1 to TRBJ2-3; TRBD1 is a possible D gene (5 bases). This CDR3 is built from 14 residues. V was shortened by 5 bases and J by 1 base, with 10 bases between the two germline ends. Germline V CDR1 and CDR2: MGHDK, SYGVNS. CDR3 protein: CASSSSRGTDTQYF. In DNA, the CDR3 is TGTGCCAGCAGTTCCTCCAGGGGCACAGATACGCAGTATTTT.

The rearrangement uses TRBV15 and TRBJ2-1; D is uncertain. Germline-derived CDR1 and CDR2 are LNHNV and YYDKDF (reference sequence). This CDR3 has 16 amino acids. With 5 bases removed from V and 0 bases from J, the gap between germline ends came to 14 bases. The CDR3 here is CATSESWALSYNEQFF. CDR3 DNA sequence: TGTGCCACCAGCGAGTCTTGGGCCCTCTCCTACAATGAGCAGTTCTTC. The variable domain in full, with the rest retrieved from reference TRBV15 and TRBJ2-1, is DAMVIQNPRYQVTQFGKPVTLSCSQTLNHNVMYWYQQKSSQAPKLLFHYYDKDFNNEADTPDNFQSRRPNTSFCFLDIRSPGLGDTAMYLCATSESWALSYNEQFFGPGTRLTVL.

On this clone: At the DNA level, this CDR3 is encoded by other sequences in the same sample as well. The chain is built from TRBV5-1 and TRBJ2-5; D call uncertain. The V gene lost 2 bases and the J gene lost 4 bases, with 3 bases spanning the gap. This CDR3 has 11 residues. The V gene's germline CDR1 is SGHRS and CDR2 YFSETQ. CDR3 DNA: TGCGCCAGCAGCTTCGGAGAGACCCAGTACTTC. Its protein product is CASSFGETQYF.

This clone was picked up a small number of times. V and J are TRBV18 and TRBJ1-2, with D uncertain. The CDR3 runs to 14 residues. Germline lookup yields CDR1 KGHSH and CDR2 LQKENI. Trimming shortened V by 3 bases and J by 2 bases, and 10 bases separated the two germline ends. This CDR3 reads CASSPETLNYGYTF. CDR3 nucleotides: TGTGCCAGCTCACCTGAGACACTGAACTATGGCTACACCTTC.

The sample holds a few counts of this clone. The V call is TRBV29-1, the J call TRBJ2-6, with 8 bases identical to TRBD1. CDR3 length: 21 residues. V lost 0 bases, J lost 0 bases, and 16 bases stayed unmatched. CDR1 SQVTM and CDR2 ANQGSEA come from the germline V gene. The CDR3 spells CSVEEGPGGAKVHSGANVLTF. CDR3 sequence (DNA): TGCAGCGTTGAAGAGGGGCCAGGGGGCGCGAAAGTCCACTCTGGGGCCAACGTCCTGACTTTC.

This chain uses TRBV5-5 with TRBJ2-1; 8 bases line up with TRBD2. The CDR3 has 15 residues. Germline values: CDR1 SGHKS, CDR2 YYEKEE (reference sequence). The V and J ends lost 0 bases and 8 bases, in that order; junction bases with no gene match: 7. CDR3 DNA: TGTGCCAGCAGCTTGGGCGGGGGGCAGGTGGATGAGCAGTTCTTC. Protein product: CASSLGGGQVDEQFF.

This clone was counted a single time. This rearrangement joins TRBV2 to TRBJ2-7; no reliable D call. This CDR3 region has 14 residues. Germline lookup yields CDR1 SNHLY and CDR2 FYNNEI. V lost 2 bases and J lost 0, with 8 bases in between. CDR3 sequence reads: CASSETSRSYEQYF. CDR3 nucleotide sequence: TGTGCCAGCAGTGAAACTTCCCGCTCCTACGAGCAGTACTTC.

This clone occurred a few times. This chain uses TRBV29-1 with TRBJ1-2, with TRBD1 matching 9 bases. With V trimmed by 6 bases and J by 2 bases, 7 bases remained unmatched. Germline lookup yields CDR1 SQVTM and CDR2 ANQGSEA. CDR3 length: 14 amino acids. The CDR3 region has the DNA TGCAGCGTACAGGACAGGGGAGCGAACTATGGCTACACCTTC. Amino acid sequence: CSVQDRGANYGYTF.

The rearrangement uses TRBV7-8 and TRBJ2-3; TRBD2 matches at 10 bases. The V gene end was trimmed by 3 bases and the J gene end by 5 bases; junction bases not matched to a gene: 5. This CDR3 contains 15 residues. The V gene's germline CDR1 is SGHVS and CDR2 FQNEAQ. CDR3 nucleotide sequence: TGTGCCAGCAGCTTCATACTAGCGGGGAAAGATACGCAGTATTTT. This gives the protein CASSFILAGKDTQYF.

Here the CDR3 DNA reads TGCGCCAGCAGCCAAGAGAGGCAGGTCACCTACGAGCAGTACTTC. Protein product: CASSQERQVTYEQYF. The chain joins TRBV4-1 to TRBJ2-7; D is unresolved. Germline CDR1 reads MGHRA; CDR2 reads YSYEKL. Trimming took off 0 bases at V and 2 bases at J, with 11 bases between the two ends. The CDR3 loop spans 15 amino acids.

V and J are TRBV13 and TRBJ2-3; D unresolved. The CDR3 is made up of 14 amino acids. V lost 5 bases and J lost 3, with 12 bases in between. Germline assignment: CDR1 PRHDT and CDR2 FYEKMQ (reference sequence). CDR3 nucleotides: TGTGCCAGCAGCCCTAGAAGTGCGACAGATACGCAGTATTTT. Its translation: CASSPRSATDTQYF.

V is TRBV5-1 and J is TRBJ1-2, with D possibly TRBD1 on 5 matching bases. The CDR3 has 14 amino acids. Trimming removed 0 bases at V and 4 bases at J, with 10 bases between. CDR1 and CDR2 (germline): SGHRS, YFSETQ. The CDR3 DNA sequence: TGCGCCAGCAGCTTGGGGGCCACAGGCTATGGCTACACCTTC. Its translation: CASSLGATGYGYTF.

V and J are TRBV7-9 and TRBJ2-7; D call uncertain. With 5 bases removed from V and 3 bases from J, the gap between germline ends came to 8 bases. The CDR3 length is 12 residues. The germline V gene encodes CDR1 SEHNR and CDR2 FQNEAQ (reference sequence). The CDR3 is CASSKQLYEQYF. The CDR3 region has the DNA TGTGCCAGCAGCAAACAGCTCTACGAGCAGTACTTC.

This sequence joins TRBV7-2 and TRBJ2-1; D unresolved. In germline, CDR1 is SGHTA, CDR2 FQGNSA. The CDR3 is 12 amino acids. Trimming removed 6 bases from V and 8 bases from J, with 11 bases in between. CDR3 amino acids: CASRTPVDEQFF. CDR3 nucleotide sequence: TGTGCCAGCAGAACACCGGTGGATGAGCAGTTCTTC.